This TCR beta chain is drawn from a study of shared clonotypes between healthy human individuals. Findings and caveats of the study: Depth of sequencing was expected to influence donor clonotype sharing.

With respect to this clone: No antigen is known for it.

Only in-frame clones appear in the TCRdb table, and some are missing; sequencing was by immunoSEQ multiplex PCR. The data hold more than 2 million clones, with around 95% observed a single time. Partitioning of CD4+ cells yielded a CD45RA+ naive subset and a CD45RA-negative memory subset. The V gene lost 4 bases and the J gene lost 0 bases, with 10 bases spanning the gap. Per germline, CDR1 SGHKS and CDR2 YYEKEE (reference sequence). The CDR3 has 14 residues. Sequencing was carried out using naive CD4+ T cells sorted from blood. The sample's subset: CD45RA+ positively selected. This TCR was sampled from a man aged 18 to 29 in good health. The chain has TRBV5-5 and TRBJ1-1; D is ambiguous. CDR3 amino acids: CASSPWHMNTEAFF. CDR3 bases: TGTGCCAGCAGCCCGTGGCACATGAACACTGAAGCTTTCTTT.